These T cell receptor beta chains were read from a single sample in a study of Ad26.COV2.S vaccination and SARS-CoV-2 variants. Libraries were prepared by immunoSEQ multiplex PCR; TCRdb keeps only in-frame clonotypes and omits some of them. Of about 680,000 clones listed, 80% to 90% are singletons. The starting material was peripheral blood, obtained in a trial of Ad26.COV2.S vaccine versus placebo. The receptors shown here come from a person between 18 and 59 years old who received the Ad26.COV2.S COVID-19 vaccine or a placebo. Each CDR3 is given without its conserved first and last residue.

>TRBV6-5
ASRSRLTEAF
>TRBV27
ASSPQEHNSPLH
>TRBV5-1
ASSPLDGNTEAF
>TRBV5-1
ASSLAAGSLSYEQY
>TRBV6-2/TRBV6-3
ASSSPRTTHTGELF
>TRBV7-2
ASSNQGVGGNTIY
>TRBV7-9
ASYNSTGNTEAF
>TRBV29-1
SVESGVGDTQY
>TRBV5-6
ASSLRYRSYGYT
>TRBV2
ASIPRTGGNEKLF
>TRBV2
ASSDRASYYGYT
>TRBV5-1
ASSRLSGGDNEQF
>TRBV6-2/TRBV6-3
ASSPGVAQPQH
>TRBV18
ASSPDGSYEQY
>TRBV18
ASSPASAYEQY
>TRBV7-6
ASSLIGLEADTQY
>TRBV7-9
ASSPGQGADTQY
>TRBV7-2
ASSARLAGAHEQF
>TRBV4-2
ASSQRTSGNYEQF
>TRBV10-3
AIALGNEQF
>TRBV3-1/TRBV3-2
ASSQAAPGLSEKLF
>TRBV19
ASSIGGNEQF
>TRBV18
ASSRTTSYEQY
>TRBV12-3/TRBV12-4
ASSPDRTQY
>TRBV4-2
ASAPLYMLGHSSTDTQY
>TRBV4-3
ASSHRTYNEQF
>TRBV7-9
ASSERGEYTDTQY
>TRBV9
ASSVGGGSGTEAF
>TRBV29-1
SVELERSSYEQY
>TRBV5-1
ASRAGTVTSYEQY
>TRBV4-2
ASSQDRAVSGELF
>TRBV24-1
ATSDVRTGSEKLF
>TRBV19
ATRPDPNTGELF
>TRBV4-1
ASSATGTGYEKLF
>TRBV14
ASSQDTGTNSGNTIY
>TRBV7-3
ASSLVAGKTYNEQF
>TRBV11-2
ASSLDVGNTEAF
>TRBV6-2/TRBV6-3
ASSQGQFNYGYT
>TRBV12-2
ASRFTGVRNEQF
>TRBV30
AWAGVRSYGYT
>TRBV27
ASSLARLAANTGELF
>TRBV30
AWSVPRQGVNGYT
>TRBV16
ASSRQGADYEQY
>TRBV15
ATSREAQGAYEQY
>TRBV6-5
ASSRSQTPNYGYT
>TRBV10-3
AISEGLGSHGYT
>TRBV6-5
ASSRDLSLYEQY
>TRBV6-6
ASRDEGQGNSYEQY
>TRBV5-4
ASSLDHTQPQH
>TRBV7-2
ASPEGRQGGYT
>TRBV5-1
ASSPGYNEQF
>TRBV6-5
ASSSSNQPGTQY
>TRBV7-2
ASSWDRVSRSPLH
>TRBV6-6
ASSLQGARGYT
>TRBV18
ASSPREGMKY
>TRBV27
ASSNRGRETQY
>TRBV7-3
ASSLTGHRDRRNTIY
>TRBV7-9
ASSLAGEAYEQY
>TRBV7-9
ASLDRTKLNTEAF